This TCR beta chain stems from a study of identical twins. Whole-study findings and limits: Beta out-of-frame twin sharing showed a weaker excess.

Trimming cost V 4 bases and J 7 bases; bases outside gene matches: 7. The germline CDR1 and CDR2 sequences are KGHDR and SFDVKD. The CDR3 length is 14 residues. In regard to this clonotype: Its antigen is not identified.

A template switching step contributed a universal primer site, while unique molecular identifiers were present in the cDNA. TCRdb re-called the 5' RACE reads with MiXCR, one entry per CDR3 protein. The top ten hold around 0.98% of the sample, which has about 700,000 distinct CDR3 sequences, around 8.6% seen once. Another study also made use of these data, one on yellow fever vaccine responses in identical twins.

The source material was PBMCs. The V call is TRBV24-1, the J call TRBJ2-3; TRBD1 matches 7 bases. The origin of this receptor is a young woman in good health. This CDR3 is CATSDTRQGYTQYF. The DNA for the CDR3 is TGTGCCACCAGTGACACACGACAGGGCTATACGCAGTATTTT.